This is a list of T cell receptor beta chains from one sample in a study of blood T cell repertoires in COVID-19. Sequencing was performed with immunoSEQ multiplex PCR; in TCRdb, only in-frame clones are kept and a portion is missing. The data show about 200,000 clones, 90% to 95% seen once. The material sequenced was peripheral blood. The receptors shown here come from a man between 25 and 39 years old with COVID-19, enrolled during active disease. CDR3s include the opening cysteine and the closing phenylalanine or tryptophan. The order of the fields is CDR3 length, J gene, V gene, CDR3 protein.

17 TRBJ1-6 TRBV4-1 CASSPLGQGARGSPLHF
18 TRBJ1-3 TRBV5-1 CASSLVPSGSPSQNTIYF
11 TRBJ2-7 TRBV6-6 CASSYTGEQYF
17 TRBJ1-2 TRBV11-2 CASSLFGSGALRDGYTF
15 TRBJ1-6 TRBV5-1 CASSLAGTGDSPLHF
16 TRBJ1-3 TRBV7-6 CASTRAGGSSGNTIYF
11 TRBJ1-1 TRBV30 CAWSVLSEAFF
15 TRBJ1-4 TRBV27 CASSLYRETNEKLFF
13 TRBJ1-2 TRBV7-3 CASSLTRGYGYTF
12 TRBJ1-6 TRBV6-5 CASSYPRGPLHF
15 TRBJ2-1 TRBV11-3 CASSEGARVSNEQFF
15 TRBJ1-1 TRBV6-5 CASSSGTGGDTEAFF
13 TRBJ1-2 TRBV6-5 CASTPTGNYGYTF
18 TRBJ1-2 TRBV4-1 CASSQIWSGTGINYGYTF
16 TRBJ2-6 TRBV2 CASTSDRVSGANVLTF